This T cell receptor beta chain appears in the sequencing data of a study of blood T cells in healthy people across ages. General study points: Among long-lived donors, naive CD4+ cells were more numerous and diversity higher than in aged donors. Age showed a roughly linear inverse relationship with TCR beta diversity per million T cells.

Germline CDR1 reads MGHDK; CDR2 reads SYGVNS. The CDR3 covers 13 residues. V dropped 3 bases and J dropped 5 bases, with 10 bases sitting between them. This clonotype has just a few counts. The antigen remains unidentified. The second PCR ran about 6 to 12 cycles with a sample-barcoded 5' primer and J-beta primers. TCRdb fed the 5' RACE reads into MiXCR, producing one record per CDR3 protein. This sample yields fewer than 1,200,000 distinct CDR3 sequences, of which roughly 24% are seen a single time; about 0.8% belongs to the top ten. Separately, the same data were catalogued under a study of T cells of mothers and their children. From that report: Inherited differences only slightly affect thymic shaping of TCR recombination output. Slightly higher, non-significant overlap characterized related mother-child pairs relative to unrelated pairs.

Sample: blood. The clonotype comes from a girl aged 2 to 9 in good health. The rearrangement links TRBV25-1 to TRBJ1-2; D remains ambiguous. Here the CDR3 reads CASSDYGIYGYTF. CDR3 nucleotides: TGTGCCAGCAGTGATTATGGCATATATGGCTACACCTTC.